These 26 T cell receptor beta chains came from one sample sequenced in a study of shared clonotypes between healthy human individuals. TCRdb's table, derived via immunoSEQ multiplex PCR, lists solely in-frame clones and lacks some. This sample has 950,000 to 1,300,000 clones; 70% to 80% occur once, and the top ten carry roughly 1.5%. Sequencing was performed on memory CD4+ T cells sorted from blood. Subset indicated: CD45RA-negative fraction. The receptors stem from a man aged 18-30 years in good health.

The chain has TRBV12-2 and TRBJ2-2; the listed D gene, TRBD2, was not tested against the DNA. TRBV12-2 is reported as a pseudogene. The CDR3 is 16 amino acids. The CDR3 reads CASRSSPGYDTGELFF. CDR3 in DNA: TGTGCAAGTCGCTCTAGCCCGGGGTATGACACCGGGGAGCTGTTTTTT.

The chain is built from TRBV6-5 and TRBJ1-2, with TRBD1 matching 9 bases. CDR3 length equals 15 residues. Germline-derived CDR1 and CDR2 are MNHEY and SVGAGI. The ends lost 0 bases at V and 8 bases at J; junction bases unmatched: 7. For the CDR3, the DNA is TGTGCCAGCAGTTACTCCCCCGGGACAGGGTTGGGCTACACCTTC. It encodes CASSYSPGTGLGYTF.

V gene TRBV6-5 combines with J gene TRBJ2-7; TRBD2 matches 9 bases. This CDR3 has 15 amino acids. Losses at the gene ends were 2 bases for V and 9 bases for J; bases not matched to a gene: 11. CDR1 and CDR2 (germline): MNHEY, SVGAGI. The chain's CDR3 is CASSYLGTSLISQYF. In DNA form, the CDR3 reads TGTGCCAGCAGTTACCTTGGGACTAGCCTGATTTCGCAGTACTTC.

This chain uses TRBV14 with TRBJ2-7, with D unclear. Per germline, CDR1 SGHDN and CDR2 FVKESK. The length of the CDR3 is 13 residues. V lost 2 bases and J 5 bases, leaving 10 bases between the germline ends. DNA of the CDR3: TGTGCCAGCAGCCAAAGGTCCCGGGACGAGCAGTACTTC. This sequence encodes CASSQRSRDEQYF.

The chain has TRBV15 and TRBJ2-4, with D perhaps being TRBD1 or TRBD2 (5 bases each). This CDR3 is built from 16 residues. Germline V gene sequence: CDR1 LNHNV, CDR2 YYDKDF (reference sequence). Trimming cost V 0 bases and J 5 bases, with 14 bases left between them. In DNA form, the CDR3 reads TGTGCCACCAGCAGAGATTGGGGGTCCCCTGAAAACATTCAGTACTTC. Protein product: CATSRDWGSPENIQYF.

This rearrangement joins TRBV7-9 to TRBJ2-2; 8 bases fit TRBD1. Germline CDR1 reads SEHNR; CDR2 reads FQNEAQ (reference sequence). The CDR3 consists of 15 residues. V gave up 3 bases and J gave up 3 bases; unmatched junction bases: 3. The DNA of the CDR3 is TGTGCCAGCAGCTTGCAGGGGGCGCACACCGGGGAGCTGTTTTTT. This translates into CASSLQGAHTGELFF. Filled out from reference TRBV7-9 and TRBJ2-2, the complete variable domain reads DTGVSQNPRHKITKRGQNVTFRCDPISEHNRLYWYRQTLGQGPEFLTYFQNEAQLEKSRLLSDRFSAERPKGSFSTLEIQRTEQGDSAMYLCASSLQGAHTGELFFGEGSRLTVL.

The chain has TRBV19 and TRBJ1-5; 7 bases match TRBD1. CDR3 length: 14 amino acids. Germline trimming cut 7 bases from V and 3 bases from J; bases unmatched to any gene: 6. Germline assignment: CDR1 LNHDA and CDR2 SQIVND (reference sequence). DNA for the CDR3: TGTGCCAGTAATCTACAGGGGATCAATCAGCCCCAGCATTTT. Translation gives CASNLQGINQPQHF.

This chain connects TRBV6-1 to TRBJ1-6; D gene ambiguous. CDR1 and CDR2 (germline): MNHNS, SASEGT. The CDR3 runs to 13 residues. Deletions cut 7 bases from V and 4 bases from J, with 8 bases between. The CDR3 DNA follows: TGTGCCAGCATTAAGGCTTATAATTCACCCCTCCACTTT. This gives the protein CASIKAYNSPLHF.

The chain couples TRBV10-3 to TRBJ2-3; D is possibly TRBD1 (5 bases). This CDR3 is 17 amino acids long. Germline V CDR1 and CDR2: ENHRY, SYGVKD. V was pared by 0 bases and J by 2 bases, with 15 bases between. CDR3 protein: CAISESNGAAYTDTQYF. The CDR3, as DNA: TGTGCCATCAGTGAGTCGAATGGGGCAGCCTACACAGATACGCAGTATTTT.

The CDR3 loop is CASSLGNPGDTQYF. The CDR3, as DNA: TGCGCCAGCAGCTTGGGAAATCCGGGGGATACGCAGTATTTT. The chain has TRBV5-1 and TRBJ2-3; TRBD2 might be the D (5 bases). This CDR3 contains 14 residues. From germline, CDR1 is SGHRS and CDR2 YFSETQ. Between the trimmed V and J ends, which lost 0 bases and 6 bases, there was a span of 11 bases.

This clone showed up just once. The V call is TRBV5-1, the J call TRBJ1-2; D is undetermined. Germline V gene lookup returns CDR1 SGHRS and CDR2 YFSETQ. Trimming shortened V by 7 bases and J by 4 bases, and 14 bases separated the two germline ends. The CDR3 totals 13 residues. The CDR3 bases are TGCGCCAGCTATAAGGCAGGATCCTATGGCTACACCTTC. Its protein is CASYKAGSYGYTF.

V usage is TRBV27 and J usage is TRBJ1-2; D not certain. Germline V gives CDR1 MNHEY, CDR2 SMNVEV (reference sequence). The CDR3 totals 12 residues. Trimming cost V 4 bases and J 7 bases, with 10 bases left between them. The CDR3 protein is CASSSVGSGYTF. Written as DNA, the CDR3 is TGTGCCAGCAGTTCCGTTGGATCTGGCTACACCTTC.

The V call is TRBV30, the J call TRBJ2-5; D unresolved. This CDR3 has 13 amino acids. V dropped 6 bases and J dropped 0 bases, with 11 bases sitting between them. CDR1 is GTSNPN, CDR2 SVGIG, per germline (reference sequence). The CDR3 reads CACTGPNQETQYF. CDR3 nucleotides: TGTGCCTGCACGGGCCCCAACCAAGAGACCCAGTACTTC.

The rearrangement uses TRBV2 and TRBJ2-7, with TRBD1 matching over 7 bases. The germline gives CDR1 SNHLY, CDR2 FYNNEI. The CDR3 is 14 amino acids. After removal of 6 bases from V and 5 bases from J, the junction contained 10 bases not matched to a gene. CDR3: CASSATQGFNEQYF. For the CDR3, the DNA is TGTGCCAGCAGCGCTACACAGGGGTTCAACGAGCAGTACTTC.

The chain links TRBV4-1 to TRBJ1-4; 10 bases line up with TRBD1. The V gene's germline CDR1 is MGHRA and CDR2 YSYEKL. CDR3 length: 21 residues. J gave up 0 bases and V 4 bases, and 17 bases lay outside the gene matches. DNA of the CDR3: TGCGCCAGCAGCCGAACCCTAACCGGGACAGGGGTGGGGGCAACTAATGAAAAACTGTTTTTT. As protein: CASSRTLTGTGVGATNEKLFF.

On this clone: The same CDR3 arises from other DNA sequences in this sample as well. The rearrangement links TRBV18 to TRBJ2-7, with 8 bases lining up with TRBD1. CDR1 and CDR2 (germline): KGHSH, LQKENI. CDR3 size: 14 residues. After removal of 2 bases from V and 4 bases from J, the junction contained 4 bases not matched to a gene. The CDR3 protein is CASSPSRGPYEQYF. Here the CDR3 DNA reads TGTGCCAGCTCACCAAGCAGGGGGCCGTACGAGCAGTACTTC.

This chain uses TRBV10-3 with TRBJ2-6, with D possibly being TRBD1 (5 bases). The germline V gene encodes CDR1 ENHRY and CDR2 SYGVKD. The CDR3 runs 17 residues. V was shortened by 7 bases and J by 0 bases, with 16 bases between the two germline ends. CDR3 residues: CAIKVGRDSSGANVLTF. The CDR3 region has the DNA TGTGCCATCAAAGTAGGCAGGGATAGCTCTGGGGCCAACGTCCTGACTTTC.

This clone has just a few counts. The J gene is TRBJ2-5, the V gene TRBV5-1; D is perhaps TRBD2 (6 bases). CDR1 is SGHRS and CDR2 is YFSETQ in the germline V gene. The ends were cut back, 0 bases at V and 0 bases at J, with 9 bases in the middle. This CDR3 has 15 amino acids. CDR3 loop: CASSLEGGHQETQYF. DNA of the CDR3: TGCGCCAGCAGCTTGGAGGGAGGCCACCAAGAGACCCAGTACTTC.

V is TRBV7-2 and J is TRBJ2-7; D uncertain. The germline V gene encodes CDR1 SGHTA and CDR2 FQGNSA. Trimming left V 5 bases short and J 1 base short, with 9 bases between. The CDR3 spans 13 residues. This CDR3 is CASSPGPSYEQYF. DNA for the CDR3: TGTGCCAGCAGCCCTGGGCCTTCCTACGAGCAGTACTTC.

This chain links TRBV6-6 with TRBJ2-7; 10 nucleotides agree with TRBD1. Trimming cost V 5 bases and J 6 bases; bases outside gene matches: 10. The CDR3 has 15 residues. Germline CDR1 MNHNY, CDR2 SVGAGI (reference sequence). In DNA form, the CDR3 reads TGTGCCAGCAGTAAAATGGGGACAGGGGAGGGCGAGCAGTACTTC. Translating it yields CASSKMGTGEGEQYF.

The chain is built from TRBV6-5 and TRBJ1-1; possibly TRBD1 for D (6 bases). V was pared by 5 bases and J by 3 bases, with 7 bases between. Looked up from germline, CDR1 is MNHEY and CDR2 is SVGAGI. There are 12 residues in the CDR3. The CDR3: CASSQGYTEAFF. The DNA for the CDR3 is TGTGCCAGCAGTCAGGGGTACACTGAAGCTTTCTTT.

DNA for the CDR3: TGTGCCAGCAGTGCCAGGGGGCAACAGCCCCAGCATTTT. This translates into CASSARGQQPQHF. The chain combines TRBV6-1 with TRBJ1-5; TRBD1 agrees at 8 bases. V lost 4 bases, J lost 7 bases, and 3 bases stayed unmatched. This CDR3 has 13 amino acids. CDR1 MNHNS and CDR2 SASEGT come from the germline V gene.

This clone occurred a few times. This rearrangement joins TRBV10-3 to TRBJ1-2; possible D gene TRBD1, 5 bases. Per germline, CDR1 ENHRY and CDR2 SYGVKD. Trimming left V 2 bases short and J 2 bases short, with 6 bases between. The CDR3 covers 13 residues. Here the CDR3 reads CAISEKGNYGYTF. The CDR3 DNA reads TGTGCCATCAGTGAGAAGGGGAACTATGGCTACACCTTC.

There are a few counts of this clone. The rearrangement links TRBV15 to TRBJ1-1; D unresolved. The germline V gene has CDR1 LNHNV and CDR2 YYDKDF (reference sequence). This CDR3 region has 13 residues. V lost 7 bases and J lost 1, with 10 bases in between. The CDR3 here is CATKVDQNTEAFF. The CDR3 nucleotides read TGTGCCACCAAGGTGGACCAGAACACTGAAGCTTTCTTT.

V and J are TRBV27 and TRBJ1-5; D perhaps matches TRBD1 (5 bases). This CDR3 region has 15 residues. CDR1 and CDR2 from the germline V gene are MNHEY and SMNVEV (reference sequence). The V end lost 2 bases, the J end lost 3 bases, and 11 bases lay between the germline ends. The CDR3 DNA sequence: TGTGCCAGCAGTTTAAGACCGGGACTCAATCAGCCCCAGCATTTT. Translating it yields CASSLRPGLNQPQHF.

The J gene is TRBJ1-1, the V gene TRBV5-1, with D perhaps matching TRBD1 (6 bases). Germline V gives CDR1 SGHRS, CDR2 YFSETQ. The ends were cut back, 0 bases at V and 7 bases at J, with 10 bases in the middle. The CDR3 extends over 13 amino acids. The CDR3, as DNA: TGCGCCAGCAGCTTGGAAGGGACATATGAAGCTTTCTTT. This encodes CASSLEGTYEAFF.